These 20 T cell receptor beta chains were all obtained from the same sample, sequenced in a study of Graves' ophthalmopathy and Graves' hyperthyroidism. RNA transcripts provided the template for amplifying TCR beta CDR3 regions. Second-round multiplex PCR followed a first-round RT-PCR using HTBI primers. A single record per CDR3 protein comes from TCRdb applying MiXCR to the multiplex PCR reads. The sample has over a million distinct CDR3 sequences, about 38% seen once. The sample consisted of peripheral blood or thyroid tissue (not recorded which). These receptors originate from an adult man with Graves' hyperthyroidism.

The chain uses TRBV11-3 and TRBJ2-7, with 8 bases lining up with TRBD1. Germline V gene sequence: CDR1 SGHNT, CDR2 YENEEA. Germline trimming cut 4 bases from V and 7 bases from J; bases unmatched to any gene: 12. The length of the CDR3 is 15 residues. CDR3 amino acids: CASSSTGGSRREQYF. DNA of the CDR3: TGTGCCAGCAGCTCAACAGGGGGATCGAGGCGGGAGCAGTACTTC.

This clonotype was observed a handful of times. The V and J genes are TRBV12-3 or TRBV12-4 and TRBJ2-2; unclear D gene. V lost 3 bases and J lost 6, with 8 bases in between. The CDR3 covers 13 residues. CDR3 in DNA: TGTGCCAGCAGTTTTGTCGTGGCCGGGGAGCTGTTTTTT. The encoded protein is CASSFVVAGELFF.

The J gene is TRBJ2-7, the V gene TRBV20-1; no clear D. This CDR3 is built from 12 residues. Trimming took 6 bases from V and 5 from J, leaving 14 bases between them. Germline V CDR1 and CDR2: DFQATT, SNEGSKA (reference sequence). The CDR3 is CSAPLKLDEQYF. The CDR3 nucleotides are TGCAGTGCGCCGCTCAAGCTTGACGAGCAGTACTTC.

This clonotype came up many times. The rearrangement uses TRBV6-6 and TRBJ1-1, with D unresolved. In germline, CDR1 is MNHNY, CDR2 SVGAGI (reference sequence). V lost 0 bases and J 6 bases, leaving 11 bases between the germline ends. This CDR3 is built from 14 residues. CDR3 loop: CASSYSGEHSEAFF. CDR3 in DNA: TGTGCCAGCAGTTACTCGGGTGAACACTCTGAAGCTTTCTTT.

The V call is TRBV20-1, the J call TRBJ2-7; 11 bases are a match to TRBD2. With 3 bases clipped from V and 2 bases from J, the junction kept 6 bases outside the gene matches. Germline V gene sequence: CDR1 DFQATT, CDR2 SNEGSKA (reference sequence). The CDR3 loop spans 15 amino acids. Written as DNA, the CDR3 is TGCAGTGCTAGCTATACTAGCGGGGGAGCCTACGAGCAGTACTTC. Amino acid sequence: CSASYTSGGAYEQYF.

In this sample, this clonotype turned up a few times. V gene TRBV6-5 combines with J gene TRBJ2-7; D remains ambiguous. This CDR3 comprises 13 residues. Trimming removed 6 bases at V and 2 bases at J, with 11 bases between. Germline V gives CDR1 MNHEY, CDR2 SVGAGI. CDR3 residues: CASSGRSPYEQYF. As DNA, the CDR3 is TGTGCCAGCAGCGGGCGCAGTCCCTACGAGCAGTACTTC.

The chain uses TRBV7-9 and TRBJ1-1, with D possibly being TRBD1 (6 bases). Germline loops: CDR1 SEHNR, CDR2 FQNEAQ (reference sequence). V was trimmed by 1 base and J by 7 bases, leaving 16 bases between them. CDR3 length equals 15 residues. The CDR3 loop is CASSLGISGDGEAFF. CDR3 DNA sequence: TGTGCCAGCAGCTTAGGTATTTCAGGGGACGGTGAAGCTTTCTTT.

In DNA, the CDR3 is TGCGCCAGCAGCGCCGGGACAGGGGGTACTGGGGCCAACGTCCTGACTTTC. Residues: CASSAGTGGTGANVLTF. V is TRBV5-1 and J is TRBJ2-6; 11 nucleotides align to TRBD1. CDR1 SGHRS and CDR2 YFSETQ come from the germline V gene. Germline trimming cut 4 bases from V and 2 bases from J; bases unmatched to any gene: 5. The CDR3 is 17 residues long.

For this clonotype: The germline gene is not matched at one end of the junction; a read error may be the cause. The chain combines TRBV14 with TRBJ1-2; 8 bases match TRBD1. The CDR3 has 15 residues. The V gene's germline CDR1 is SGHDN and CDR2 FVKESK. CDR3 residues: CASSPPGQGAQGIVF. Written as DNA, the CDR3 is TGTGCCAGCAGCCCGCCGGGCCAGGGGGCGCAGGGGATCGTCTTC.

To note about this clonotype: A much bigger clone sits one base away, suggesting this may be a read error. The chain combines TRBV7-2 with TRBJ1-1, with D unresolved. The CDR3 consists of 14 residues. Trimming took off 5 bases at V and 6 bases at J, with 16 bases between the two ends. The V gene's germline CDR1 is SGHTA and CDR2 FQGNSA. The CDR3 loop reads CASSMEARVSEAFF. In DNA, the CDR3 is TGTGCCAGCAGCATGGAAGCTAGGGTGTCTGAAGCTTTCTTT. Filled out from reference TRBV7-2 and TRBJ1-1, the complete variable domain reads GAGVSQSPSNKVTEKGKDVELRCDPISGHTALYWYRQSLGQGLEFLIYFQGNSAPDKSGLPSDRFSAERTGGSVSTLTIQRTQQEDSAVYLCASSMEARVSEAFFGQGTRLTVV.

The rearrangement links TRBV29-1 to TRBJ1-4; D is perhaps TRBD1 (5 bases). The germline V and J ends were trimmed by 3 bases and 4 bases, with 12 bases remaining between them. The CDR3 runs to 14 residues. The V gene's germline CDR1 is SQVTM and CDR2 ANQGSEA. CDR3 sequence reads: CSVDRTGDNEKLFF. The CDR3, as DNA: TGCAGCGTTGACAGAACAGGCGATAATGAAAAACTGTTTTTT.

Turning to this clonotype: One end of the junction does not line up with germline, which may come from a read error. The J gene is TRBJ2-7, the V gene TRBV5-1, with D possibly TRBD2 on 5 matching bases. This CDR3 has 11 amino acids. Germline lookup yields CDR1 SGHRS and CDR2 YFSETQ. Here the CDR3 DNA reads TGCGCCAGCAGCCTGGACGGGGAGCTGTACTTC. Translated, it gives CASSLDGELYF.

The chain joins TRBV29-1 to TRBJ2-5; possibly TRBD2 for D (5 bases). CDR3 length: 11 residues. The V end lost 4 bases, the J end lost 5 bases, and 8 bases lay between the germline ends. From germline, CDR1 is SQVTM and CDR2 ANQGSEA. The CDR3 DNA reads as TGCAGCGTTGGGGAGTGGGAGACCCAGTACTTC. Protein: CSVGEWETQYF.

The chain has TRBV29-1 and TRBJ2-5; D might be TRBD1 (6 bases). CDR3 length: 16 amino acids. V was shortened by 6 bases and J by 2 bases, with 22 bases between the two germline ends. The V gene's germline CDR1 is SQVTM and CDR2 ANQGSEA. The CDR3 spells CSVGAGRQGIQETQYF. In nucleotides, the CDR3 is TGCAGCGTCGGGGCCGGCAGGCAGGGGATACAAGAGACCCAGTACTTC.

This clonotype was observed many times. The chain employs TRBV24-1 and TRBJ2-2; tentative D call: TRBD1 (5 bases). The CDR3 runs 16 residues. Germline V CDR1 and CDR2: KGHDR, SFDVKD. Trimming shortened V by 5 bases and J by 5 bases, and 17 bases separated the two germline ends. DNA of the CDR3: TGTGCCACCAGTGCCCGCCACAGGCCCGGGACCGGGGAGCTGTTTTTT. It yields the protein CATSARHRPGTGELFF.

The rearrangement links TRBV9 to TRBJ1-5; no firm D call. V lost 0 bases and J lost 7, with 8 bases in between. The length of the CDR3 is 13 residues. Germline V gene data show CDR1 as SGDLS and CDR2 as YYNGEE. CDR3 loop: CASSVVGKQPQHF. The DNA for the CDR3 is TGTGCCAGCAGCGTAGTGGGGAAACAGCCCCAGCATTTT.

This clonotype was found a few times. The rearrangement links TRBV6-5 to TRBJ2-7; D possibly corresponds to TRBD1 (5 bases). V was trimmed by 5 bases and J by 1 base, leaving 12 bases between them. Germline loops: CDR1 MNHEY, CDR2 SVGAGI. The CDR3 is 14 residues long. The CDR3 sequence: CASSRTQRSYEQYF. Here the CDR3 DNA reads TGTGCCAGCAGTCGGACACAAAGATCCTACGAGCAGTACTTC.

The V call is TRBV10-3, the J call TRBJ1-1; D not resolved. The ends were cut back, 0 bases at V and 6 bases at J, with 11 bases in the middle. In germline, CDR1 is ENHRY, CDR2 SYGVKD. This CDR3 spans 14 amino acids. CDR3 loop: CAISESRRVAEAFF. The CDR3 nucleotides are TGTGCCATCAGTGAGTCGCGGAGGGTGGCTGAAGCTTTCTTT.

This clonotype was detected ten times or more. The V call is TRBV12-3 or TRBV12-4, the J call TRBJ1-5; D remains ambiguous. The CDR3 contains 12 residues. V was pared by 4 bases and J by 3 bases, with 4 bases between. In DNA, the CDR3 is TGTGCCAGCAGTTCGATCAATCAGCCCCAGCATTTT. Its translation is CASSSINQPQHF.

The chain carries TRBV29-1 and TRBJ2-7, with D perhaps given as TRBD1 or TRBD2 (6 bases each). V was pared by 0 bases and J by 9 bases, with 12 bases between. Looked up from germline, CDR1 is SQVTM and CDR2 is ANQGSEA. This CDR3 has 12 amino acids. For the CDR3, the DNA is TGCAGCGTTGAAGATGGAGAGGGGGGGCAGTACTTC. It codes for CSVEDGEGGQYF.